This is a list of T cell receptor beta chains from one sample in a study of cytomegalovirus exposure and HLA in healthy donors. Sequencing used immunoSEQ multiplex PCR; TCRdb keeps in-frame clones, though not all of them. In the table there are about 170,000 clones, roughly two thirds of which are singletons. Sequencing used PBMCs. These receptors were obtained from a woman younger than 35 in good health and CMV-seropositive. Each CDR3 is given with its conserved first and last residue. The order of the fields is D gene, clone size, V gene, CDR3 length, J gene, CDR3 DNA, CDR3 protein. A D gene is named only where the DNA matches it firmly. Expanded clones get a size class; other rows say once, few or many, or leave the size out.

>NA|NA|TRBV7-9|16|TRBJ2-2
TGTGCCAGCAGCCTGCGGGACGGCCCGAACACCGGGGAGCTGTTTTTT
CASSLRDGPNTGELFF
>NA|NA|TRBV6-1|12|TRBJ1-2
TGTGCCAGCAGTGAACCAGGGCGTGGCTACACCTTC
CASSEPGRGYTF
>TRBD2|NA|TRBV5-6|14|TRBJ2-1
TGTGCCAGCAGCCAGACTAGCGGGGGGGGTGAGCAGTTCTTC
CASSQTSGGGEQFF
>NA|NA|TRBV20-1|11|TRBJ1-2
TGCAGTGCTAGGCGCCAAATCGGCTACACCTTC
CSARRQIGYTF
>NA|NA|TRBV10-1|13|TRBJ2-7
TGCGCCAGCAGTACAGAAAGCTCCTACGAGCAGTACTTC
CASSTESSYEQYF
>NA|NA|TRBV6-5|14|TRBJ2-7
TGTGCCAGCAGTTACTCGGGGGGTTCCTACGAGCAGTACTTC
CASSYSGGSYEQYF
>TRBD2|NA|TRBV5-4|15|TRBJ2-2
TGTGCCAGCAGCTCCCAGCGGGGAAACACCGGGGAGCTGTTTTTT
CASSSQRGNTGELFF
>TRBD2|NA|TRBV6-4|20|TRBJ2-1
TGTGCCAGCAGTGAGTCGGGACTAGCGGGGGGCCTGAGCTCCTACAATGAGCAGTTCTTC
CASSESGLAGGLSSYNEQFF
>NA|NA|TRBV7-9|15|TRBJ1-1
TGTGCCAGCAGCTTAAAGGGGTCCGTGAACACTGAAGCTTTCTTT
CASSLKGSVNTEAFF
>NA|NA|TRBV5-4|15|TRBJ1-1
TGTGCCAGCAGCTTCGGGGTCTCAGTGAACACTGAAGCTTTCTTT
CASSFGVSVNTEAFF
>NA|NA|TRBV5-1|13|TRBJ2-7
TGCGCCAGCAGCTTGGCCCCGTTTGACGAGCAGTACTTC
CASSLAPFDEQYF
>NA|few|TRBV2|12|TRBJ2-7
TGTGCCAGCGGGACTCAAGCCTACGAGCAGTACTTC
CASGTQAYEQYF
>NA|few|TRBV18|15|TRBJ1-1
TGTGCCAGCTCACCAGAGGGAGGTCCGAACACTGAAGCTTTCTTT
CASSPEGGPNTEAFF
>TRBD1|few|TRBV5-4|16|TRBJ2-3
TGTGCCAGCAGCTTGGCTCCGGGACAGGGCGACGATACGCAGTATTTT
CASSLAPGQGDDTQYF
>TRBD1|NA|TRBV5-6|16|TRBJ1-5
TGTGCCAGCAGCTTGTTCAGGGGGGCGGTAAATCAGCCCCAGCATTTT
CASSLFRGAVNQPQHF
>TRBD2|NA|TRBV7-2|15|TRBJ2-5
TGTGCCAGCAGCCAGAGACTAGCGGGGGTTGAGACCCAGTACTTC
CASSQRLAGVETQYF
>TRBD2|once|TRBV7-2|16|TRBJ2-3
TGTGCCAGCAGCTCGGCTAGCGGGGGGGTAGAAGATACGCAGTATTTT
CASSSASGGVEDTQYF
>TRBD1|NA|TRBV6-1|14|TRBJ1-2
TGTGCCAGCAGTGGGCGACAGGGTTCCTATGGCTACACCTTC
CASSGRQGSYGYTF
>NA|NA|TRBV4-2|14|TRBJ2-5
TGTGCCAGCAGCCAGGCGACTAGTATTGAGACCCAGTACTTC
CASSQATSIETQYF
>NA|NA|TRBV7-3|13|TRBJ2-5
TGTGCCAGCAGCTCCGGACAGCAAGAGACCCAGTACTTC
CASSSGQQETQYF
>NA|NA|TRBV21-1|19|TRBJ2-3
TGTGCCAGCAGCAAAAGTGGGAGACAGGTGTGTTTCGGCACAGATACGCAGTATTTT
CASSKSGRQVCFGTDTQYF
>NA|NA|TRBV5-4|14|TRBJ2-2
TGTGCCAGCAGCTTGGGCAGGGACACCGGGGAGCTGTTTTTT
CASSLGRDTGELFF
>NA|few|TRBV2|14|TRBJ2-5
TGTGCCAGCAGTGAATCTAGTCGAGTGGAGACCCAGTACTTC
CASSESSRVETQYF
>NA|once|TRBV6-6|14|TRBJ2-5
TGTGCCAGCAGTTCAGGGGCCGCACAAGAGACCCAGTACTTC
CASSSGAAQETQYF
>NA|NA|TRBV30|16|TRBJ2-7
TGTGCCTGGAGTGTCCTACAGGGAGATCCTCGATACGAGCAGTACTTC
CAWSVLQGDPRYEQYF
>NA|few|TRBV28|14|TRBJ2-1
TGTGCCAGCAGGCGGGGCCGGGGTGATCATGAGCAGTTCTTC
CASRRGRGDHEQFF
>TRBD2|few|TRBV19|15|TRBJ2-1
TGTGCCAGTAGGCCGAGCGGGGTTTACTACAATGAGCAGTTCTTC
CASRPSGVYYNEQFF
>NA|few|TRBV7-3|12|TRBJ1-1
TGTGCCAGCAGCATACAGGGAGGGGAAGCTTTCTTT
CASSIQGGEAFF
>TRBD1|NA|TRBV7-8|12|TRBJ1-2
TGTGCCAGCAGCTCGACAGGGGTAGGCTACACCTTC
CASSSTGVGYTF
>NA|NA|TRBV27|15|TRBJ1-6
TGTGCCACCTCGGGGGGGCCCTCCTATAATTCACCCCTCCACTTT
CATSGGPSYNSPLHF
>NA|NA|TRBV5-4|13|TRBJ2-5
TGTGCCAGCAGCTTGGCCAACCAAGAGACCCAGTACTTC
CASSLANQETQYF
>TRBD2|NA|TRBV5-6|14|TRBJ2-2
TGTGCCAGCACCGGGGGCGGGGGGCGCATCGAGCTGTTTTTT
CASTGGGGRIELFF
>TRBD2|NA|TRBV5-1|16|TRBJ2-5
TGCGCCAGCAGCTGGGAGGGACTACCCGATGGGGAGACCCAGTACTTC
CASSWEGLPDGETQYF
>NA|NA|TRBV7-2|15|TRBJ2-1
TGTGCCAGCAGCCCACAGGGAGCCCACTACAATGAGCAGTTCTTC
CASSPQGAHYNEQFF
>NA|NA|TRBV7-9|12|TRBJ2-7
TGTTCCAGCAGCTCAACAGGGTTCGAGCAGTACTTC
CSSSSTGFEQYF
>TRBD1|NA|TRBV27|14|TRBJ1-6
TGTGCCAGCAGTTTGGACAGGGATAATTCACCCCTCCACTTT
CASSLDRDNSPLHF
>TRBD1|NA|TRBV27|14|TRBJ2-5
TGTGCCAGCAGTAAACAGGGGGCAGGAGAGACCCAGTACTTC
CASSKQGAGETQYF
>NA|NA|TRBV7-8|16|TRBJ1-6
TGTGCCAGCAGTTGGGGGGGGCAGGGGCCCAATTCACCCCTCCACTTT
CASSWGGQGPNSPLHF
>TRBD2|NA|TRBV6-5|15|TRBJ2-7
TGTGCCAGCAGTTACGGTAGCGGGGGGGCCTACGAGCAGTACTTC
CASSYGSGGAYEQYF
>TRBD1|NA|TRBV29-1|16|TRBJ2-1
TGCAGCGTTGAAGGCACAGGGGTCCTCCCTAACAATGAGCAGTTCTTC
CSVEGTGVLPNNEQFF
>NA|few|TRBV19|16|TRBJ2-5
TGTGCCAGTAGTCGACAGCCTCTACTATCACGGGAGACCCAGTACTTC
CASSRQPLLSRETQYF
>TRBD1|once|TRBV7-9|17|TRBJ1-1
TGTGCCAGCAGCCCCTTGTGGCGTCAGGGGGCCTACACTGAAGCTTTCTTT
CASSPLWRQGAYTEAFF
>NA|NA|TRBV7-3|16|TRBJ2-2
TGTGCCAGCAGCCTACTAGCTCCGACGAACACCGGGGAGCTGTTTTTT
CASSLLAPTNTGELFF
>TRBD1|NA|TRBV7-2|13|TRBJ1-1
TGTGCCAGCAGCTTAGCCGGGACAGTAGAAGCTTTCTTT
CASSLAGTVEAFF
>TRBD1|once|TRBV2|14|TRBJ2-5
TGTGCCAGCAGCAGGGACAGAGGGCAAGAGACCCAGTACTTC
CASSRDRGQETQYF
>TRBD2|NA|TRBV2|15|TRBJ2-7
TGTGCCAGCAGTGAAGCTAGCGGGCTCCCCTACGAGCAGTACTTC
CASSEASGLPYEQYF
>NA|NA|TRBV21-1|16|TRBJ1-5
TGTGCCAGCAGCACGACTTGGACAGTTAGCAATCAGCCCCAGCATTTT
CASSTTWTVSNQPQHF
>TRBD1|once|TRBV2|16|TRBJ2-1
TGTGCCAGCAGTGAGAGGCCGGGACAGGGGTACAATGAGCAGTTCTTC
CASSERPGQGYNEQFF
>NA|NA|TRBV27|12|TRBJ2-7
TGTGCCAGCAGTCCACAGGGTGGCGAGCAGTACTTC
CASSPQGGEQYF
>TRBD1|NA|TRBV19|18|TRBJ1-5
TGTGCCAGTAGTGGATGGACAGGGGACTACTATAGCAATCAGCCCCAGCATTTT
CASSGWTGDYYSNQPQHF
>TRBD1|NA|TRBV5-6|17|TRBJ2-2
TGTGCCAGCAGCATACTCCAGGGACAGGGCGGTACCGGGGAGCTGTTTTTT
CASSILQGQGGTGELFF
>NA|NA|TRBV30|13|TRBJ1-1
TGTGCCTCCTCCCGCAGTCTGAACACTGAAGCTTTCTTT
CASSRSLNTEAFF
>TRBD1|NA|TRBV18|13|TRBJ2-7
TGTGCCAGCTCACCAGGGACAGGCTACGAGCAGTACTTC
CASSPGTGYEQYF
>NA|medium-sized|TRBV28|15|TRBJ1-1
TGTGCCAGCAGTTTATGGAGTGATATGAACACTGAAGCTTTCTTT
CASSLWSDMNTEAFF
>NA|NA|TRBV18|17|TRBJ1-6
TGTGCCAGCTCACCACCGGACCGGACAGCGTTTAATTCACCCCTCCACTTT
CASSPPDRTAFNSPLHF